This is a list of T cell receptor beta chains from one sample in a study of OX40 agonist ivuxolimab in advanced cancers. Here immunoSEQ multiplex PCR was the method, and the copy in TCRdb shows in-frame clones only, minus some. Of roughly 61,000 clones in the sample, 80% to 95% were seen once. The specimen comprised CD4+ or CD8+ T cells sorted from blood, sampled in a trial of the OX40 agonist ivuxolimab. The receptors come from an adult with an advanced solid tumor such as melanoma, head and neck, liver or kidney cancer. Both conserved end residues are part of each CDR3. Fields, in order: J gene, D gene, V gene, clone size, CDR3 protein, CDR3 DNA. The D gene is left open where the match is weak. The size of a clone is reported for some rows only, either as once, few or many, or as a class for expanded clones.

>TRBJ1-5|.|TRBV9|.
CASSGPEGQPQHF
TGTGCCAGCAGCGGCCCTGAAGGGCAGCCCCAGCATTTT
>TRBJ2-5|.|TRBV25-1|.
CASSRAMGAETQYF
TGTGCCAGCAGTCGAGCGATGGGGGCAGAGACCCAGTACTTC
>TRBJ1-2|.|TRBV6-6|.
CASSYSTGYTYGYTF
TGTGCCAGCAGTTACAGTACAGGGTACACCTATGGCTACACCTTC
>TRBJ2-1|TRBD2|TRBV6-5|.
CASRLAGWHNEQFF
TGTGCCAGCCGACTAGCGGGGTGGCACAATGAGCAGTTCTTC
>TRBJ2-1|TRBD2|TRBV4-3|.
CASSQEKVLAGGNEQFF
TGCGCCAGCAGCCAAGAAAAAGTACTAGCGGGGGGCAATGAGCAGTTCTTC
>TRBJ1-2|.|TRBV29-1|.
CSVAGGHREGFEGYGYTF
TGCAGCGTTGCAGGTGGTCACAGGGAGGGGTTCGAAGGCTATGGCTACACCTTC
>TRBJ1-5|.|TRBV7-3|.
CASSDGLDSSNQPQHF
TGTGCCAGCAGCGATGGTTTGGATTCAAGCAATCAGCCCCAGCATTTT
>TRBJ1-5|.|TRBV4-2|.
CASSQETWASGQPQHF
TGTGCCAGCAGCCAAGAAACCTGGGCGTCCGGACAGCCCCAGCATTTT
>TRBJ1-5|.|TRBV25-1|.
CASSSGPTFGEPQHF
TGTGCCAGCAGCTCCGGACCGACCTTTGGCGAGCCCCAGCATTTT
>TRBJ2-7|.|TRBV6-5|.
CASSYSGEGYEQYF
TGTGCCAGCAGTTACTCAGGGGAAGGCTACGAGCAGTACTTC
>TRBJ1-5|.|TRBV6-5|.
CASALGAGQPQHF
TGTGCCAGCGCTCTTGGGGCGGGACAGCCCCAGCATTTT
>TRBJ2-7|.|TRBV20-1|.
CSASSLYEQYF
TGCAGTGCTAGTAGCTTATACGAGCAGTACTTC
>TRBJ1-6|.|TRBV6-5|.
CASSYFQGDSPLHF
TGTGCCAGCAGTTACTTCCAGGGAGATTCACCCCTCCACTTT
>TRBJ2-5|TRBD1|TRBV4-2|.
CASSPEPGQGGTQYF
TGTGCCAGCAGCCCGGAACCGGGACAGGGAGGGACCCAGTACTTC
>TRBJ1-1|.|TRBV13|.
CASSPAPNTEAFF
TGTGCCAGCAGCCCGGCACCGAACACTGAAGCTTTCTTT
>TRBJ2-5|.|TRBV29-1|once
CSVAETQYF
TGCAGCGTTGCAGAGACCCAGTACTTC
>TRBJ1-2|.|TRBV9|.
CASSVAGDMGYGYTF
TGTGCCAGCAGCGTAGCGGGGGACATGGGCTATGGCTACACCTTC
>TRBJ1-5|.|TRBV4-3|.
CASSQFLTENQPQHF
TGCGCCAGCAGCCAGTTTTTGACGGAGAATCAGCCCCAGCATTTT
>TRBJ1-5|TRBD1|TRBV30|.
CAWSRGQGRQPQHF
TGTGCCTGGAGTCGAGGACAGGGAAGGCAGCCCCAGCATTTT
>TRBJ1-3|.|TRBV28|.
CASSGVRESAGNTIYF
TGTGCCAGCAGTGGGGTCAGGGAGAGCGCCGGAAACACCATATATTTT
>TRBJ2-1|.|TRBV6-5|.
CASSPSSYNEQFF
TGTGCCAGCAGCCCGTCCTCGTACAATGAGCAGTTCTTC
>TRBJ2-7|.|TRBV25-1|.
CVSSASFGLPYEQYF
TGTGTCAGCAGTGCCTCGTTTGGGTTGCCCTACGAGCAGTACTTC
>TRBJ2-1|TRBD1|TRBV18|medium-sized
CASSPVAGGWDEQFF
TGTGCCAGCTCTCCTGTAGCAGGGGGATGGGATGAGCAGTTCTTC
>TRBJ1-6|TRBD1|TRBV28|.
CASSFRGQGARNSPLHF
TGTGCCAGCAGTTTCCGAGGACAGGGGGCGCGAAATTCACCCCTCCACTTT
>TRBJ2-1|TRBD2|TRBV25-1|.
CASSATSGYNEQFF
TGTGCCAGCAGTGCGACTAGCGGCTACAATGAGCAGTTCTTC
>TRBJ1-5|.|TRBV6-5|.
CASSPGGNQPQHF
TGTGCCAGCAGCCCAGGCGGCAATCAGCCCCAGCATTTT
>TRBJ2-4|TRBD2|TRBV27|.
CASSFSGLAKNIQYF
TGTGCCAGCAGTTTTAGCGGGTTAGCCAAAAACATTCAGTACTTC
>TRBJ2-7|.|TRBV4-3|.
CASSQEWAGPNYEQYF
TGCGCCAGCAGCCAAGAATGGGCGGGGCCAAATTACGAGCAGTACTTC
>TRBJ1-3|.|TRBV5-1|.
CASSTSGGRNTIYF
TGCGCCAGCAGCACCAGCGGCGGCCGAAACACCATATATTTT